The clone carrying this T cell receptor beta chain was picked up one time. Its antigen is unknown. The ends were cut back, 2 bases at V and 1 base at J, with 11 bases in the middle. In germline, CDR1 is SEHNR, CDR2 FQNEAQ (reference sequence). The CDR3 is 16 amino acids. This record belongs to a study of shared clonotypes between healthy human individuals. On the study more broadly: Each donor had three CD4 naive, three CD4 memory, two CD8 naive and one CD8 memory plate. Study-level findings and limits: Lower generation probabilities were found for non-shared clonotypes than for those shared by all four donors. The sharing of 4% to 5.5% of naive CD4 clonotypes was seen across several donors.

The sorted-subset replicate PCRs were given around 200 ng DNA, which is tens of thousands of T cell genomes. Sequenced by immunoSEQ multiplex PCR; TCRdb stores in-frame clones only, minus some. In the table there are approximately 340,000 clones, roughly 70% of which are singletons. Source material: memory CD4+ T cells sorted from blood. Described subset: CD45RA-negative fraction. The sequence was obtained from a man in his thirties or forties in good health. The chain is built from TRBV7-9 and TRBJ2-2; maybe TRBD1 (6 bases). CDR3 DNA sequence: TGTGCCAGCAGCTTAACTCCGGGACAGAACACCGGGGAGCTGTTTTTT. Amino acids: CASSLTPGQNTGELFF.